These T cell receptor beta chains were read from a single sample in a study of blood T cell repertoires in COVID-19. TCRdb's copy holds only in-frame clones and misses some; the assay was immunoSEQ multiplex PCR. The sample records about 85,000 clones, less than 95% being singletons. The sample was peripheral blood. Every receptor here comes from a human donor with active COVID-19. The donor label of this sample is uncertain. CDR3s include the opening cysteine and the closing phenylalanine or tryptophan. A D gene is named only where the DNA matches it firmly. Clone size appears in some rows only: once, few, many, or a class for an expanded clone.

TRBJ2-2 | TRBD1 | . | TRBV24-1 | TGTGCCACCAGTGATCTGGGACAGGGATCCGGGGAGCTGTTTTTT | CATSDLGQGSGELFF
TRBJ1-5 | . | once | TRBV4-1 | TGCGCCAGCAGCCAAAGCCCTAATCAGCCCCAGCATTTT | CASSQSPNQPQHF
TRBJ2-3 | . | . | TRBV7-2 | TGTGCCAGCAGCTCTACTACGGGGACAGATACGCAGTATTTT | CASSSTTGTDTQYF
TRBJ2-7 | . | . | TRBV7-2 | TGTGCCAGCAGCTTAGCTTCAGGAAACTACGAGCAGTACTTC | CASSLASGNYEQYF
TRBJ2-5 | . | . | TRBV15 | TGTGCCACCAGCAGTCCCGGGACAATCCAAGAGACCCAGTACTTC | CATSSPGTIQETQYF
TRBJ2-1 | TRBD1 | . | TRBV27 | TGTGCCAGCAGGCGTTACAGGGGTGGCTACAATGAGCAGTTCTTC | CASRRYRGGYNEQFF
TRBJ2-3 | TRBD2 | . | TRBV5-1 | TGCGCCAGCAGCTTGGGAGGGACTAGCGGGGGGGCCCTCACAGATACGCAGTATTTT | CASSLGGTSGGALTDTQYF
TRBJ1-3 | TRBD1 | once | TRBV2 | TGTGCCAGCAGCGGGACAGGGGTCGGAAACACCATATATTTT | CASSGTGVGNTIYF
TRBJ1-1 | TRBD1 | . | TRBV19 | TGTGCCAGCCGTTCACAGGGGGCGGGTAGCACTGAAGCTTTCTTT | CASRSQGAGSTEAFF
TRBJ2-7 | . | . | TRBV9 | TGTGCCAGCAGCGTAGGGGGGGAAGATCCCTACGAGCAGTACTTC | CASSVGGEDPYEQYF
TRBJ2-2 | . | . | TRBV5-6 | TGTGCCAGCAGCTTGGCCGTGGCAGTAAACACCGGGGAGCTGTTTTTT | CASSLAVAVNTGELFF
TRBJ1-2 | TRBD1 | . | TRBV12-3/TRBV12-4 | TGTGCCAGCACCCTGGGACAGAACTATGGCTACACCTTC | CASTLGQNYGYTF
TRBJ2-2 | TRBD2 | . | TRBV11-3 | TGTGCCAGCACCCCGAGGAGCGGGGGGAACACCGGGGAGCTGTTTTTT | CASTPRSGGNTGELFF
TRBJ2-2 | . | . | TRBV5-6 | TGTGCCAGCAGCTTGCGGGGGGCGGGCACCGGGGAGCTGTTTTTT | CASSLRGAGTGELFF
TRBJ1-1 | . | once | TRBV4-1 | TGCGCCAGCAGCCAAGATCTGGCAGGGAACACTGAAGCTTTCTTT | CASSQDLAGNTEAFF
TRBJ2-7 | TRBD1 | . | TRBV6-5 | TGTGCCAGCAGAAAGACAGGGTTGGTTTTCTACGAGCAGTACTTC | CASRKTGLVFYEQYF
TRBJ2-1 | TRBD2 | once | TRBV6-5 | TGTGCCAGCAGTTACCAGGGACTAGCGGGGGGAAGTGAGCAGTTCTTC | CASSYQGLAGGSEQFF
TRBJ1-2 | . | . | TRBV6-5 | TGTGCCAGCAGTTACTCCGGGAGAAAGGGCTACACCTTC | CASSYSGRKGYTF
TRBJ1-1 | TRBD1 | . | TRBV5-6 | TGTGCCAGCAGCTTGTATAGGAATTTTGGGACAGGGGTTACTGAAGCTTTCTTT | CASSLYRNFGTGVTEAFF
TRBJ1-5 | . | . | TRBV9 | TGTGCCAGCAGTGACCCAGGGGACGCGTATCAGCCCCAGCATTTT | CASSDPGDAYQPQHF
TRBJ2-7 | TRBD2 | . | TRBV2 | TGTGCCAGCAGTTCTGAGCGGGGGGGCTCCTACGAGCAGTACTTC | CASSSERGGSYEQYF
TRBJ2-7 | TRBD2 | . | TRBV6-6 | TGTGCCAGCAGCGTAGCGGGGGGGACGTACGAGCAGTACTTC | CASSVAGGTYEQYF
TRBJ2-7 | . | . | TRBV6-6 | TGTGCCAGCACCCTAGGAGGGTCGGACGAGCAGTACTTC | CASTLGGSDEQYF
TRBJ2-1 | . | . | TRBV15 | TGTGCCACCGCCAGGGAGGATGAGCAGTTCTTC | CATAREDEQFF
TRBJ1-1 | . | medium-sized | TRBV20-1 | TGCAGTGCTAGTTCCCGGGTACCCCGAGCAAGGCTACCCCGTAACACTGAAGCTTTCTTT | CSASSRVPRARLPRNTEAFF
TRBJ2-2 | . | . | TRBV4-1 | TGCGCCAGCAGCACTTTGGACACCGGGGAGCTGTTTTTT | CASSTLDTGELFF
TRBJ1-3 | . | . | TRBV4-3 | TGCGCCAGCGGGGAGGGGGGCGGAAACACCATATATTTT | CASGEGGGNTIYF
TRBJ2-1 | TRBD2 | . | TRBV7-2 | TGTGCCAGCAGCTTAGTGGGCTGGCGGGGGACTGAGCAGTTCTTC | CASSLVGWRGTEQFF
TRBJ2-2 | . | . | TRBV3-1/TRBV3-2 | TGTGCCAGCAGCCCGTTAACGGGCGGGGAGCTGTTTTTT | CASSPLTGGELFF
TRBJ2-1 | . | . | TRBV7-3 | TGTGCCAGCAGCACAAGTGGGGGCCCGGGCCCCTACAATGAGCAGTTCTTC | CASSTSGGPGPYNEQFF
TRBJ2-7 | TRBD2 | . | TRBV28 | TGTGCCAGCAGTTTACGGGCTAGCGGGGGGGCCGGTTCGGCCGAGCAGTACTTC | CASSLRASGGAGSAEQYF
TRBJ1-2 | TRBD1 | . | TRBV5-1 | TGCGCCAGCAGCCCGGACGGGACAGGGAGTTGGAGGGGCTACACCTTC | CASSPDGTGSWRGYTF
TRBJ2-5 | TRBD2 | once | TRBV6-2/TRBV6-3 | TGTGCCAGCAGTTACTCGATTCTCCCTAGCGGGGTACGGGAGACCCAGTACTTC | CASSYSILPSGVRETQYF
TRBJ2-4 | TRBD1 | . | TRBV6-2/TRBV6-3 | TGTGCCAGCAGTTACGACAGGGGAGGTCCCAAAAACATTCAGTACTTC | CASSYDRGGPKNIQYF
TRBJ2-1 | TRBD2 | . | TRBV7-3 | TGTGCCAGCAGCTTAGAGGTGGGGGCTAGCGGGGGACCCCAGTTCTTC | CASSLEVGASGGPQFF
TRBJ2-3 | . | . | TRBV6-5 | TGTGCCAGCAGTTCCCCGGGTGGGGGGACGCCAGATACGCAGTATTTT | CASSSPGGGTPDTQYF
TRBJ2-3 | TRBD2 | . | TRBV7-2 | TGTGCCAGCAGCCCCCGGACTAGCGGGGGCATCACAGATACGCAGTATTTT | CASSPRTSGGITDTQYF
TRBJ1-1 | . | . | TRBV29-1 | TGCAGCACTCCAGGGTTTCCGAACACTGAAGCTTTCTTT | CSTPGFPNTEAFF
TRBJ2-7 | TRBD2 | . | TRBV6-2/TRBV6-3 | TGTGCCAGCAGTCAAAAAAGGACTAGCGGGGTCTACTACGAGCAGTACTTC | CASSQKRTSGVYYEQYF
TRBJ2-2 | . | once | TRBV21-1 | TGTGCCAGCAGCAAAGGCGGGTTGTTAATTAGGAACGGGGAGCTGTTTTTT | CASSKGGLLIRNGELFF
TRBJ2-1 | TRBD2 | few | TRBV6-1 | TGTGCCAGCAGTGTGGGACTAGCGGGGGGACCCTCCTACAATGAGCAGTTCTTC | CASSVGLAGGPSYNEQFF
TRBJ2-1 | . | . | TRBV10-3 | TGTGCCATCAGACAACAGGGTAGAGAGCAGTTCTTC | CAIRQQGREQFF
TRBJ1-2 | TRBD1 | . | TRBV10-3 | TGTGCCATCAGTGGCCCCGGGACAGATAACTATGGCTACACCTTC | CAISGPGTDNYGYTF
TRBJ1-2 | TRBD1 | . | TRBV11-2 | TGTGCCAGCAGCCCTCACAGGGGGCGCGCTTTGGGAGGCTACACCTTC | CASSPHRGRALGGYTF